This T cell receptor (beta chain) was sequenced for a study of T cell changes during pregnancy in multiple sclerosis. The CDR3 totals 14 residues. V was pared by 7 bases and J by 4 bases, with 8 bases of the junction left unmatched. The germline V gene has CDR1 LNHDA and CDR2 SQIVND (reference sequence). Assay: immunoSEQ multiplex PCR; the TCRdb copy retains only in-frame clones and omits some. The data contain fewer than 65,000 clones, 93% of them singletons. Source: peripheral blood, taken in the second trimester of pregnancy. This receptor was obtained from a female donor with multiple sclerosis, enrolled in a pregnancy study. The chain is built from TRBV19 and TRBJ1-2; 8 bases fit TRBD1. The CDR3 DNA follows: TGTGCCAGTACCCAGGGGGCGGTTCTCTATGGCTACACCTTC. Translating it yields CASTQGAVLYGYTF.